The next 3 T cell receptor beta chains were all read from a single sample in a study of blood T cells in healthy people across ages. A second PCR of roughly 6 to 12 cycles used a sample-barcoded 5' primer and a J-beta primer mix. TCRdb passed the 5' RACE reads through MiXCR, listing each CDR3 protein once. The repertoire holds some 890,000 distinct CDR3 sequences, with 25% to 30% as singletons. The sample also formed part of further work on T cells of mothers and their children.

The sequencing sample was made of blood. These receptors were collected from a woman in her forties in good health.

This chain joins TRBV9 and TRBJ2-1; no clear D gene. This CDR3 region has 11 residues. V lost 2 bases to trimming and J lost 10 bases, with 7 bases between them. CDR1 SGDLS and CDR2 YYNGEE come from the germline V gene. This CDR3 reads CASSVGREQFF. DNA for the CDR3: TGTGCCAGCAGCGTTGGGCGGGAGCAGTTCTTC.

This clonotype was picked up many times. This chain uses TRBV5-5 with TRBJ2-7; possible D gene TRBD1, 6 bases. Germline V gene lookup returns CDR1 SGHKS and CDR2 YYEKEE (reference sequence). This CDR3 has 16 residues. V was pared by 2 bases and J by 1 base, with 16 bases between. The CDR3: CASSLWGRGTSYEQYF. The DNA for the CDR3 is TGTGCCAGCAGCTTATGGGGCAGGGGCACTTCCTACGAGCAGTACTTC.

This clonotype was seen a handful of times. The rearrangement uses TRBV29-1 and TRBJ2-1; TRBD2 aligns across 8 bases. The CDR3 loop spans 12 amino acids. Trimming took 4 bases from V and 6 from J; bases not matched to a gene: 2. Germline assignment: CDR1 SQVTM and CDR2 ANQGSEA. CDR3 DNA sequence: TGCAGCGTTGCCGGGGGGGTCAATGAGCAGTTCTTC. This translates into CSVAGGVNEQFF.